In its sample, the clone carrying this T cell receptor (beta chain) was seen many times. TCRdb re-called the RT-PCR reads with MiXCR, one entry per CDR3 protein. The sample carries 550,000 to 750,000 distinct CDR3 sequences, about 14% recorded once. Germline CDR1 MNHNS, CDR2 SASEGT. This CDR3 comprises 13 residues. Trimming shortened V by 4 bases and J by 6 bases, and 12 bases separated the two germline ends. The clonotype was recovered from a female donor in good health, serving as a healthy control. The genes are TRBV6-1 and TRBJ1-2; a weak D match, TRBD1 (5 bases). Sample: memory CD4+ T cells from blood. The DNA of the CDR3 is TGTGCCAGCAGTGGACAGTTACAACATGGCTACACCTTC. It codes for CASSGQLQHGYTF.